This T cell receptor beta chain originates from a study of T cell responses to AZD1222 COVID-19 vaccine. Study-wide points: The sample set comprised mostly white British donors with more females, and clonal diversity was possibly underestimated.

Clones were read by immunoSEQ multiplex PCR, and TCRdb kept only the in-frame ones, dropping some. The repertoire includes about 120,000 clones, about 90% of them detected once, and 1.5% to 1.7% sits in the top ten. Concerning this clone: Its specificity is not known.

The sample was peripheral blood, taken on day 0 of AZD1222 vaccination. The sequence was collected from an adult in good health.

CDR3 protein: CASSGDRGRVRTEAFF. The CDR3 DNA reads as TGCGCCAGCAGCGGAGACAGGGGGCGCGTTAGAACTGAAGCTTTCTTT. This rearrangement joins TRBV5-1 to TRBJ1-1; 10 bases map to TRBD1. Germline CDR1 and CDR2: SGHRS and YFSETQ. After removal of 4 bases from V and 5 bases from J, the junction contained 11 bases not matched to a gene. This CDR3 region has 16 residues.